The 32 T cell receptor beta chains presented below share a single source sample, sequenced in a study of blood T cells in healthy people across ages. With a J-beta primer mix and a sample-barcoded 5' primer, a second PCR ran about 7 to 12 cycles. TCRdb redid the calling of the 5' RACE reads with MiXCR, one entry per CDR3 protein. The table has 1.5 million or so distinct CDR3 sequences, 40% to 45% seen once; the top ten hold less than 5%. The specimen sequenced was blood. The origin of the receptors is a woman aged 18-29 years in good health.

The count of this clonotype is one. The J gene is TRBJ2-4, the V gene TRBV20-1; D may be TRBD2 (5 bases). Germline V gene sequence: CDR1 DFQATT, CDR2 SNEGSKA (reference sequence). The V and J ends lost 0 bases and 0 bases respectively, with 9 bases between them. The CDR3 consists of 15 residues. CDR3 region: CSARDEGLAKNIQYF. Written as DNA, the CDR3 is TGCAGTGCTAGAGACGAGGGTCTAGCCAAAAACATTCAGTACTTC.

The V call is TRBV20-1, the J call TRBJ2-1; D gene uncertain. This CDR3 contains 13 residues. Germline V gene sequence: CDR1 DFQATT, CDR2 SNEGSKA (reference sequence). The germline V and J ends were trimmed by 1 base and 5 bases, with 9 bases remaining between them. Here the CDR3 DNA reads TGCAGTGCTAGAGTTATCGGCCACAATGAGCAGTTCTTC. Encoded protein: CSARVIGHNEQFF.

The table lists this clonotype with a few counts. The rearrangement uses TRBV28 and TRBJ1-6; TRBD1 matches at 9 bases. Germline CDR1 reads MDHEN; CDR2 reads SYDVKM. V shed 5 bases, J shed 10 bases, and the junction held 9 bases outside the gene matches. The CDR3 loop spans 15 amino acids. The CDR3, as DNA: TGTGCCAGCAGTGGGGGGACAGGGAGATTATCACCCCTCCACTTT. Its protein product is CASSGGTGRLSPLHF.

The chain combines TRBV6-2 or TRBV6-3 with TRBJ1-6; TRBD1 matches 9 bases. Germline V gene sequence: CDR1 MNHEY, CDR2 SVGEGT. V lost 6 bases to trimming and J lost 10 bases; unmatched junction nucleotides: 4. This CDR3 is built from 13 residues. The CDR3 reads CASRPGQGSPLHF. Written as DNA, the CDR3 is TGTGCCAGCAGACCGGGACAGGGATCACCCCTCCACTTT.

The chain combines TRBV4-1 with TRBJ1-1; TRBD1 agrees at 8 bases. The V segment lost 4 bases and the J segment 4 bases; nucleotides outside the gene matches: 8. The CDR3 length is 15 residues. Germline assignment: CDR1 MGHRA and CDR2 YSYEKL. CDR3 bases: TGCGCCAGCAGCCTCGTACAGGGGGGTAGCACTGAAGCTTTCTTT. This sequence encodes CASSLVQGGSTEAFF.

J is TRBJ1-1 and V is TRBV29-1; perhaps TRBD1 as D (6 bases). Per germline, CDR1 SQVTM and CDR2 ANQGSEA. Trimming removed 5 bases from V and 0 bases from J, with 10 bases in between. The CDR3 loop spans 13 amino acids. Here the CDR3 reads CSVSDSMNTEAFF. In DNA, the CDR3 is TGCAGCGTTTCGGACAGTATGAACACTGAAGCTTTCTTT.

This clonotype has a handful of counts. The chain carries TRBV11-2 and TRBJ2-1, with 10 positions matching TRBD2. The ends lost 1 base at V and 4 bases at J; junction bases unmatched: 4. This CDR3 has 16 residues. Germline V CDR1 and CDR2: SGHAT, FQNNGV. The DNA of the CDR3 is TGTGCCAGCAGCTTAGTTCCGGGACTAGCGTACAATGAGCAGTTCTTC. Its protein is CASSLVPGLAYNEQFF.

The chain recombines TRBV7-9 with TRBJ2-7; D unresolved. The CDR3 has 11 residues. Germline V lookup: CDR1 SEHNR, CDR2 FQNEAQ (reference sequence). V was cut by 5 bases and J by 6 bases, with 8 bases left in between. The CDR3 protein is CASSRITEQYF. The CDR3, as DNA: TGTGCCAGCAGCCGCATAACCGAGCAGTACTTC.

This clonotype occurred once. The chain links TRBV29-1 to TRBJ2-2, with D tentatively TRBD2 (6 bases). CDR3 length equals 13 residues. Germline loops: CDR1 SQVTM, CDR2 ANQGSEA. V was pared by 4 bases and J by 3 bases, with 9 bases between. Written as DNA, the CDR3 is TGCAGCGTTGCGACTAGACACACCGGGGAGCTGTTTTTT. Its translation is CSVATRHTGELFF.

The chain has TRBV7-9 and TRBJ2-7; a possible D gene is TRBD1 (5 bases). V was clipped by 7 bases and J by 1 base, with 11 bases between them. Looked up from germline, CDR1 is SEHNR and CDR2 is FQNEAQ (reference sequence). The CDR3 is 13 residues long. Here the CDR3 reads CASTPTESYEQYF. The CDR3 nucleotides read TGTGCCAGCACCCCGACAGAGTCCTACGAGCAGTACTTC. The full variable domain, completed using reference TRBV7-9 and TRBJ2-7, is DTGVSQNPRHKITKRGQNVTFRCDPISEHNRLYWYRQTLGQGPEFLTYFQNEAQLEKSRLLSDRFSAERPKGSFSTLEIQRTEQGDSAMYLCASTPTESYEQYFGPGTRLTVT.

This clonotype came up many times. The J gene is TRBJ2-7, the V gene TRBV29-1; D is undetermined. The CDR3 is made up of 13 amino acids. V was shortened by 0 bases and J by 6 bases, with 12 bases between the two germline ends. From germline, CDR1 is SQVTM and CDR2 ANQGSEA. CDR3 protein: CSVEDRVKAEQYF. CDR3 sequence (DNA): TGCAGCGTTGAAGACCGGGTGAAGGCCGAGCAGTACTTC.

CDR3 amino acids: CASSLQDRFNYEQYF. CDR3 sequence (DNA): TGTGCCAGCAGTCTCCAGGACAGGTTCAACTACGAGCAGTACTTC. This chain uses TRBV3-1 with TRBJ2-7, with TRBD1 identical over 7 bases. Per the germline V gene, CDR1 is LGHDT and CDR2 is YNNKEL (reference sequence). V lost 6 bases, J lost 3 bases, and 11 bases stayed unmatched. The CDR3 has 15 residues.

The rearrangement joins TRBV7-2 to TRBJ1-1; 8 bases fit TRBD1. Germline loops: CDR1 SGHTA, CDR2 FQGNSA. This CDR3 has 14 residues. V shed 3 bases, J shed 6 bases, and the junction held 6 bases outside the gene matches. DNA for the CDR3: TGTGCCAGCAGCTTGGGGACAGGTCTTGCTGAAGCTTTCTTT. Protein sequence: CASSLGTGLAEAFF.

The V and J genes are TRBV24-1 and TRBJ2-1; the match to TRBD2 covers 8 bases. Germline V gives CDR1 KGHDR, CDR2 SFDVKD. J was trimmed by 4 bases and V by 1 base; bases with no gene match: 8. The CDR3 runs to 17 residues. CDR3 DNA sequence: TGTGCCACCAGTGATTTTCCCCTAGCGGGCGATTACAATGAGCAGTTCTTC. Its protein product is CATSDFPLAGDYNEQFF.

This chain uses TRBV24-1 with TRBJ1-2; D remains ambiguous. Germline assignment: CDR1 KGHDR and CDR2 SFDVKD. The CDR3 spans 12 residues. V was clipped by 5 bases and J by 5 bases, with 8 bases between them. CDR3 bases: TGTGCCACCAGTGGCCGGGGTTATGGCTACACCTTC. It specifies CATSGRGYGYTF.

The genes are TRBV4-1 and TRBJ1-2; no definite D call. Germline loops: CDR1 MGHRA, CDR2 YSYEKL. This CDR3 is built from 13 residues. Trimming pared 0 bases from V and 13 bases from J, leaving 15 bases between. CDR3 in DNA: TGCGCCAGCAGCCAAGATCTCGGCAGGTCGTGCACCTTC. It codes for CASSQDLGRSCTF.

Only a few counts were recorded for this clonotype. The chain links TRBV29-1 to TRBJ2-5; TRBD2 might be the D (6 bases). In germline, CDR1 is SQVTM, CDR2 ANQGSEA. The CDR3 has 14 amino acids. V was cut by 6 bases and J by 3 bases, with 17 bases left in between. The CDR3 bases are TGCAGCGTGGCCCACCCGGGAGTGGAAGAGACCCAGTACTTC. Residues: CSVAHPGVEETQYF.

The table lists this clonotype with a few counts. V is TRBV7-2 and J is TRBJ1-4, with D tentatively TRBD1 (6 bases). Between the trimmed V and J ends, which lost 4 bases and 3 bases, there was a span of 6 bases. CDR3 length: 13 amino acids. Germline CDR1 is SGHTA and CDR2 is FQGNSA. The CDR3 here is CASSWGPNEKLFF. As DNA, the CDR3 is TGTGCCAGCAGCTGGGGGCCTAATGAAAAACTGTTTTTT.

This chain uses TRBV9 with TRBJ1-2; a possible D gene is TRBD1 (6 bases). This CDR3 has 15 amino acids. Germline V CDR1 and CDR2: SGDLS, YYNGEE. V was trimmed by 4 bases and J by 3 bases, leaving 16 bases between them. DNA for the CDR3: TGTGCCAGCAGCCCCGGGGGGCGCTTGGACTATGGCTACACCTTC. It translates to CASSPGGRLDYGYTF.

As concerns this clonotype: The junction departs from the called germline gene at one end, perhaps through a read error. This chain uses TRBV7-8 with TRBJ2-7, with 11 positions matching TRBD2. The CDR3 sequence is 17 residues long. Per the germline V gene, CDR1 is SGHVS and CDR2 is FQNEAQ. In DNA form, the CDR3 reads TGTGCCGGCAGCCGAGGTGGACTAGCGGGCTTTTTCTACGAGCAGTACTTC. Encoded protein: CAGSRGGLAGFFYEQYF.

The gene calls are TRBV20-1 and TRBJ1-1; perhaps TRBD1 as D (5 bases). V was pared by 0 bases and J by 4 bases, with 9 bases between. Germline CDR1 is DFQATT and CDR2 is SNEGSKA (reference sequence). This CDR3 region has 13 residues. CDR3 sequence: CSAREGVFTEAFF. CDR3 sequence (DNA): TGCAGTGCTAGAGAGGGGGTTTTCACTGAAGCTTTCTTT.

This chain connects TRBV30 to TRBJ2-1, with D maybe TRBD1 (6 bases). Between the trimmed V and J ends, which lost 3 bases and 10 bases, there was a span of 10 bases. Germline V lookup: CDR1 GTSNPN, CDR2 SVGIG (reference sequence). This CDR3 is 11 amino acids long. DNA for the CDR3: TGTGCCTGGAGCAGGGGCTGGGAGCAGTTCTTC. Translating it yields CAWSRGWEQFF.

With regard to this clonotype: A much larger clone lies a single base off, so this may be a read error. V is TRBV25-1 and J is TRBJ2-7, with TRBD1 matching over 8 bases. The CDR3 spans 17 residues. With V trimmed by 5 bases and J by 7 bases, 19 bases remained unmatched. The germline CDR1 and CDR2 sequences are MGHDK and SYGVNS. This CDR3 is CASSSDRGDTVRNEQYF. In nucleotides, the CDR3 is TGTGCCAGCAGTAGTGACAGGGGAGATACGGTTCGGAATGAGCAGTACTTC.

The V gene is TRBV7-2, the J gene TRBJ1-2; D remains unclear. Germline-derived CDR1 and CDR2 are SGHTA and FQGNSA. The V end lost 4 bases, the J end lost 2 bases, and 14 bases lay between the germline ends. The CDR3 is made up of 15 amino acids. As DNA, the CDR3 is TGTGCCAGCAGCTCAGGACGGAAGAGGAACTATGGCTACACCTTC. Its translation: CASSSGRKRNYGYTF.

The chain uses TRBV20-1 and TRBJ2-3, with a tentative D call TRBD2 (5 bases). Trimming took 0 bases from V and 4 from J, leaving 17 bases between them. Germline CDR1 reads DFQATT; CDR2 reads SNEGSKA (reference sequence). This CDR3 region has 16 residues. The CDR3 region has the DNA TGCAGTGCTAGAGAGGCGGCCAAGCGGAGAGCAGATACGCAGTATTTT. Protein: CSAREAAKRRADTQYF.

This clonotype was seen ten or more times. Here the CDR3 reads CASSAQGTNTEAFF. The CDR3 DNA reads as TGTGCCAGCAGCGCCCAGGGGACAAACACTGAAGCTTTCTTT. The chain combines TRBV9 with TRBJ1-1, with a possible D match to TRBD1 (6 bases). Germline V gene data show CDR1 as SGDLS and CDR2 as YYNGEE. This CDR3 contains 14 residues. Deletions cut 3 bases from V and 2 bases from J, with 11 bases between.

The V and J genes are TRBV20-1 and TRBJ1-6; a possible D gene is TRBD1 (6 bases). Germline lookup yields CDR1 DFQATT and CDR2 SNEGSKA (reference sequence). Trimming cost V 1 base and J 7 bases, with 11 bases left between them. The CDR3 is 14 residues long. In DNA, the CDR3 is TGCAGTGCTAGAGGGGGGGCTGTAAATTCACCCCTCCACTTT. It specifies CSARGGAVNSPLHF.

This clonotype appeared once. V is TRBV3-1 and J is TRBJ1-2; the match to TRBD1 covers 10 bases. CDR1 is LGHDT, CDR2 YNNKEL, per germline (reference sequence). The CDR3 totals 16 residues. V was pared by 6 bases and J by 4 bases, with 11 bases of the junction left unmatched. CDR3 in amino acids: CASSRGTGATLYGYTF. The CDR3 DNA is TGTGCCAGCAGTCGAGGGACAGGGGCCACTCTCTATGGCTACACCTTC.

This clonotype came up a few times. The genes are TRBV20-1 and TRBJ2-1; 10 bases align to TRBD2. Losses at the gene ends were 2 bases for V and 8 bases for J; bases not matched to a gene: 6. The CDR3 contains 14 residues. Germline V lookup: CDR1 DFQATT, CDR2 SNEGSKA (reference sequence). In nucleotides, the CDR3 is TGCAGTGCTAGATCTAGCGGGAGTATGTATGAGCAGTTCTTC. Residues: CSARSSGSMYEQFF.

This clonotype was seen a handful of times. The chain couples TRBV6-5 to TRBJ1-1, with D possibly matching TRBD1 (5 bases). The CDR3 contains 15 residues. V gave up 2 bases and J gave up 5 bases, with 15 bases separating them. CDR1 and CDR2 from the germline V gene are MNHEY and SVGAGI. The CDR3 coding sequence is TGTGCCAGCAGTTACGGCAGGGCTTGGGGAACTGAAGCTTTCTTT. Amino acid sequence: CASSYGRAWGTEAFF.

The chain has TRBV6-1 and TRBJ2-2; D gene uncertain. Germline CDR1 MNHNS, CDR2 SASEGT. This CDR3 comprises 14 residues. The V and J ends lost 8 bases and 2 bases respectively, with 12 bases between them. CDR3 sequence: CASQEARNTGELFF. CDR3 bases: TGTGCCAGCCAAGAGGCCAGAAACACCGGGGAGCTGTTTTTT.

The chain carries TRBV28 and TRBJ1-1; 7 bases map to TRBD1. This CDR3 has 15 residues. The junction had 10 bases not matched to a gene; V was cut back by 6 bases and J by 3 bases. From germline, CDR1 is MDHEN and CDR2 SYDVKM. The CDR3 sequence is CASSPLDRADTEAFF. The CDR3 DNA sequence: TGTGCCAGCAGCCCCCTCGACAGGGCGGACACTGAAGCTTTCTTT.